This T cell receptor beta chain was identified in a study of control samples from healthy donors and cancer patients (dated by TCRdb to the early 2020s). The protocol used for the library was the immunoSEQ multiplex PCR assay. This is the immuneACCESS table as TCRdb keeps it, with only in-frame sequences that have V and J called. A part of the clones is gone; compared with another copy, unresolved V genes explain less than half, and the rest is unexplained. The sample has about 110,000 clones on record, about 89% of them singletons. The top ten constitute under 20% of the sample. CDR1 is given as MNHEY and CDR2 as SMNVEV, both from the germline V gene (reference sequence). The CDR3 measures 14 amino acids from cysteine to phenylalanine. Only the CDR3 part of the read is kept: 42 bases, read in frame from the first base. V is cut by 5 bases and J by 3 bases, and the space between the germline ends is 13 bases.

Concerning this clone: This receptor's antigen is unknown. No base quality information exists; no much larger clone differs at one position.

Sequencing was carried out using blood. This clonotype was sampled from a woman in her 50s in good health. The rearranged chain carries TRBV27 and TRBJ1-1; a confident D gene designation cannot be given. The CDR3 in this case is CASSLQDGYTEAFF. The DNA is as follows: TGTGCCAGCAGTCTCCAGGACGGATACACTGAAGCTTTCTTT.